These 20 T cell receptor beta chains share one sample of origin, sequenced in a study of blood T cell repertoires in COVID-19. Assay: immunoSEQ multiplex PCR; the TCRdb copy retains only in-frame clones and omits some. The sample includes about 90,000 clones, over 70% of them seen just once. Sequenced material: peripheral blood. The receptors stem from an elderly woman with active or convalescent COVID-19.

CDR3 in amino acids: CATNRRDGGEAFF. CDR3 in DNA: TGTGCCACGAATAGACGGGACGGGGGAGAAGCTTTCTTT. The rearrangement uses TRBV24-1 and TRBJ1-1, with a weak D call TRBD1 (5 bases). Trimming pared 10 bases from V and 8 bases from J, leaving 19 bases between. From germline, CDR1 is KGHDR and CDR2 SFDVKD. The CDR3 loop spans 13 amino acids.

This clone has just one count. This chain links TRBV2 with TRBJ2-2; no clear D gene. Germline V gene lookup returns CDR1 SNHLY and CDR2 FYNNEI. The length of the CDR3 is 19 residues. With 4 bases removed from V and 7 bases from J, the gap between germline ends came to 28 bases. CDR3 sequence: CASSVPRVVASVGVGELFF. The CDR3 coding sequence is TGTGCCAGCAGTGTCCCACGGGTGGTGGCTTCGGTTGGAGTCGGGGAGCTGTTTTTT.

J is TRBJ2-7 and V is TRBV6-5, with TRBD2 matching 11 bases. CDR3 length equals 15 residues. CDR1 is MNHEY and CDR2 is SVGAGI in the germline V gene. V shed 6 bases, J shed 5 bases, and the junction held 9 bases outside the gene matches. In DNA, the CDR3 is TGTGCCAGCAGCCTCGGGGTAGCGGGAGGGGACGAGCAGTACTTC. As protein: CASSLGVAGGDEQYF.

The chain couples TRBV7-9 to TRBJ2-7; 7 nucleotides line up with TRBD2. CDR3 length equals 17 residues. J lost 0 bases, V lost 5 bases, and 13 bases had no gene match. The germline V gene has CDR1 SEHNR and CDR2 FQNEAQ (reference sequence). CDR3 region: CASSPRGVGILSYEQYF. The CDR3 DNA sequence: TGTGCCAGCAGCCCCCGGGGGGTGGGGATTCTCTCCTACGAGCAGTACTTC.

The chain uses TRBV4-3 and TRBJ2-2, with D perhaps TRBD2 (6 bases). This CDR3 spans 17 amino acids. V was shortened by 6 bases and J by 5 bases, with 22 bases between the two germline ends. CDR1 and CDR2 from the germline V gene are LGHNA and YSLEER. CDR3: CASSRETGSGGTGELFF. The DNA of the CDR3 is TGCGCCAGCAGTCGAGAGACGGGGTCCGGGGGTACCGGGGAGCTGTTTTTT.

The CDR3 reads CASSKCGSGGYTGELFF. The CDR3 nucleotides are TGTGCCAGCAGCAAATGCGGCAGCGGGGGGTACACCGGGGAGCTGTTTTTT. The V call is TRBV21-1, the J call TRBJ2-2; the table assigns TRBD2, which was not confirmed against the DNA. TRBV21-1 corresponds to a pseudogene. The CDR3 sequence is 17 residues long.

The gene calls are TRBV30 and TRBJ2-1, with D tentatively TRBD1 (5 bases). This CDR3 region has 12 residues. The germline gives CDR1 GTSNPN, CDR2 SVGIG (reference sequence). Trimming cost V 3 bases and J 6 bases, with 9 bases left between them. This CDR3 is CAWRGVLNEQFF. In DNA, the CDR3 is TGTGCCTGGAGAGGGGTTCTCAATGAGCAGTTCTTC.

The chain is built from TRBV13 and TRBJ2-3, with D possibly matching TRBD1 (5 bases). V was trimmed by 1 base and J by 0 bases, leaving 8 bases between them. Looked up from germline, CDR1 is PRHDT and CDR2 is FYEKMQ (reference sequence). This CDR3 is built from 15 residues. The CDR3 DNA reads TGTGCCAGCAGCTTAGAGGGGCTGAGCACAGATACGCAGTATTTT. Protein sequence: CASSLEGLSTDTQYF.

This rearrangement joins TRBV24-1 to TRBJ1-2; D is ambiguous. Germline values: CDR1 KGHDR, CDR2 SFDVKD. V shed 11 bases and J shed 4 bases, with 16 bases lying between them. This CDR3 comprises 13 residues. The CDR3 loop is CAINLGEGYGYTF. The CDR3 DNA follows: TGTGCCATCAACCTGGGTGAGGGCTATGGCTACACCTTC.

This clone was recorded once. The rearrangement links TRBV11-1 to TRBJ1-1; 7 bases fit TRBD1. The junction had 6 bases not matched to a gene; V was cut back by 6 bases and J by 5 bases. CDR3 length equals 13 residues. Germline-derived CDR1 and CDR2 are SGHAT and FQDESV (reference sequence). In nucleotides, the CDR3 is TGTGCCAGCAGACGGACAGGCGGGACTGAAGCTTTCTTT. This encodes CASRRTGGTEAFF. The whole variable domain, filled in from reference TRBV11-1 and TRBJ1-1, reads EAEVAQSPRYKITEKSQAVAFWCDPISGHATLYWYRQILGQGPELLVQFQDESVVDDSQLPKDRFSAERLKGVDSTLKIQPAELGDSAMYLCASRRTGGTEAFFGQGTRLTVV.

The V call is TRBV3-1 (or the pseudogene TRBV3-2), the J call TRBJ1-2, with TRBD1 matching 9 bases. Germline CDR1 is LGHDT and CDR2 is YNNKEL (reference sequence). The J segment lost 7 bases and the V segment lost 2 bases, leaving 5 bases of the junction unmatched. The CDR3 is 14 residues long. For the CDR3, the DNA is TGTGCCAGCAGCCAACAAGACAGGGGGAGTGGCTACACCTTC. Protein sequence: CASSQQDRGSGYTF.

The gene calls are TRBV3-1 (or the pseudogene TRBV3-2) and TRBJ1-1; D is ambiguous. The germline CDR1 and CDR2 sequences are LGHDT and YNNKEL (reference sequence). The CDR3 sequence is 14 residues long. V was cut by 1 base and J by 2 bases, with 8 bases left in between. The CDR3 nucleotides are TGTGCCAGCAGCCAAGTAGAAGCTAACACTGAAGCTTTCTTT. It is translated as CASSQVEANTEAFF.

CDR3 amino acids: CATSEPGIVTDTQYF. CDR3 sequence (DNA): TGTGCCACCAGTGAGCCCGGGATTGTCACAGATACGCAGTATTTT. The gene calls are TRBV24-1 and TRBJ2-3; the D gene is possibly TRBD2 (5 bases). V lost 4 bases and J lost 2, with 12 bases in between. Germline CDR1 KGHDR, CDR2 SFDVKD. The CDR3 has 15 amino acids.

The chain recombines TRBV12-3 or TRBV12-4 with TRBJ1-2; the D gene is possibly TRBD1 (5 bases). The CDR3 runs 12 residues. V was shortened by 5 bases and J by 2 bases, with 6 bases between the two germline ends. The CDR3 coding sequence is TGTGCCAGCAGTAGGGGAAACTATGGCTACACCTTC. It encodes CASSRGNYGYTF.

The chain joins TRBV6-2 or TRBV6-3 to TRBJ2-5; 10 positions match TRBD2. Germline lookup yields CDR1 MNHEY and CDR2 SVGEGT. CDR3 size: 18 residues. Trimming removed 2 bases from V and 6 bases from J; junction bases left unmatched: 15. DNA of the CDR3: TGTGCCAGCAGTTACGGTCTAGCGGGAGTGGCGGTAAGGAAGACCCAGTACTTC. Its protein product is CASSYGLAGVAVRKTQYF.

The chain joins TRBV28 to TRBJ1-2; D may be TRBD1 (6 bases). CDR3 length: 12 residues. The germline gives CDR1 MDHEN, CDR2 SYDVKM. CDR3 bases: TGTGTTAGCCAGGGGTTTAACTATGGCTACACCTTC. This sequence encodes CVSQGFNYGYTF.

The chain joins TRBV19 to TRBJ1-1, with D uncertain. The germline CDR1 and CDR2 sequences are LNHDA and SQIVND (reference sequence). Trimming stripped 6 bases from V and 11 bases from J, with 16 bases between. The CDR3 runs 12 residues. The CDR3 loop is CASRKNSEVAFF. Written as DNA, the CDR3 is TGTGCCAGTAGGAAGAACTCGGAGGTGGCTTTCTTT.

V is TRBV14 and J is TRBJ1-2, with D tentatively TRBD1 (5 bases). The CDR3 consists of 14 residues. From germline, CDR1 is SGHDN and CDR2 FVKESK. The germline V and J ends were trimmed by 0 bases and 3 bases, with 8 bases remaining between them. The CDR3 DNA is TGTGCCAGCAGCCAAGATCTGACAGACTATGGCTACACCTTC. Its protein is CASSQDLTDYGYTF.

This sequence joins TRBV7-3 and TRBJ2-3; a weak D match, TRBD2 (6 bases). CDR1 and CDR2 from the germline V gene are SGHTA and FQGTGA. This CDR3 has 14 residues. Deletions cut 3 bases from V and 2 bases from J, with 9 bases between. This CDR3 reads CASSFGRDTDTQYF. The CDR3 DNA reads as TGTGCCAGCAGCTTTGGGCGGGACACAGATACGCAGTATTTT.

The V gene is TRBV28, the J gene TRBJ1-5; the D gene is possibly TRBD1 (6 bases). Trimming removed 5 bases at V and 3 bases at J, with 11 bases between. The CDR3 has 14 residues. CDR1 and CDR2 from the germline V gene are MDHEN and SYDVKM. CDR3 amino acids: CASSGGHTNQPQHF. In nucleotides, the CDR3 is TGTGCCAGCAGTGGGGGACACACCAATCAGCCCCAGCATTTT.